This T cell receptor (beta chain) was profiled in a study of response to subunit inactivated influenza vaccine. Overall study findings and caveats: The authors put forward the suggestion that each seasonal influenza vaccination may bring in only a limited number of new T cells.

This clonotype was found a few times. Its target is not known. The CDR3 is made up of 16 amino acids. V lost 3 bases and J lost 0, with 12 bases in between. TCRdb passed the RT-PCR reads through MiXCR, listing each CDR3 protein once. The repertoire holds 500,000 or so distinct CDR3 sequences, with more than 15% as singletons. Sequences were derived from CD4+ T cells sorted from PBMCs, sampled about 23 months after vaccination. This chain joins TRBV12-3 or TRBV12-4 and TRBJ1-3, with a possible D match to TRBD1 (5 bases). This sequence originates from a man in his fifties or sixties who received an inactivated influenza vaccine. This CDR3 is CASSLGPTASGNTIYF. The CDR3 region has the DNA TGTGCCAGCAGTTTGGGGCCTACAGCCTCTGGAAACACCATATATTTT.